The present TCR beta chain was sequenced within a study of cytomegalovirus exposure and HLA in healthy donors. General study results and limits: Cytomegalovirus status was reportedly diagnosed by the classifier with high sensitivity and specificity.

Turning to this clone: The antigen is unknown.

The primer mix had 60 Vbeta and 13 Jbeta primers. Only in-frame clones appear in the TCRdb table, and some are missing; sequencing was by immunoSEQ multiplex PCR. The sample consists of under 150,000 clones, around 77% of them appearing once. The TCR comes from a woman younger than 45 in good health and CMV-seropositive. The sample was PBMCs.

Here the CDR3 reads CASSLPGQQSNQPQHF. DNA of the CDR3: TGTGCCAGCAGCTTGCCGGGACAACAGAGCAATCAGCCCCAGCATTTT. The rearrangement joins TRBV7-8 to TRBJ1-5; weak D call: TRBD1 (6 bases). Trimming took off 3 bases at V and 1 base at J, with 13 bases between the two ends. This CDR3 has 16 residues. Looked up from germline, CDR1 is SGHVS and CDR2 is FQNEAQ.